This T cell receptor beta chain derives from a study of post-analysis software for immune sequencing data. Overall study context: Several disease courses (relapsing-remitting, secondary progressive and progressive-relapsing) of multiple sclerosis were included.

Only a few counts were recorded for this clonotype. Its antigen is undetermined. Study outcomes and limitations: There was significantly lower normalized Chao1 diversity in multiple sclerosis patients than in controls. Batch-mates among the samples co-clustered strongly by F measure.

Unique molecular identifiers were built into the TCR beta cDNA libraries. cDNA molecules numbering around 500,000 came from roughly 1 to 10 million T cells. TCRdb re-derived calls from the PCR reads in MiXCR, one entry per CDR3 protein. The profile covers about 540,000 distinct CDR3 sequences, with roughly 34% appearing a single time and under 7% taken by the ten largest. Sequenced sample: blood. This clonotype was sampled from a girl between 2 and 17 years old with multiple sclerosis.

The CDR3 DNA sequence: TGCAGTGCTAGACTCGGGACAGGGGAACAAGATACGCAGTATTTT. Translated: CSARLGTGEQDTQYF. The chain has TRBV20-1 and TRBJ2-3, with 10 bases fitting TRBD1. Trimming at V came to 2 bases and at J to 5 bases, leaving 7 bases not matched to a gene. Germline-derived CDR1 and CDR2 are DFQATT and SNEGSKA (reference sequence). This CDR3 has 15 amino acids.